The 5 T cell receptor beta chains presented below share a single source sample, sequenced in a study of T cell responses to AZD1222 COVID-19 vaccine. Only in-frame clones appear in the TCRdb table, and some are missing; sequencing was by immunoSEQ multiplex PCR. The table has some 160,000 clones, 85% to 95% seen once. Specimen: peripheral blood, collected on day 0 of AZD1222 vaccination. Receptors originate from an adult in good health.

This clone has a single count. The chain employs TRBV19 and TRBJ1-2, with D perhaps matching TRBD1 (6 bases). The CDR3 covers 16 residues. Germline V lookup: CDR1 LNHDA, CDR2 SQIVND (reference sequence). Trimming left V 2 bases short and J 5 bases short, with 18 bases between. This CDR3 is CASSISQDRTSYGYTF. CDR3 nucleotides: TGTGCCAGTAGTATATCTCAGGACAGAACTAGTTATGGCTACACCTTC.

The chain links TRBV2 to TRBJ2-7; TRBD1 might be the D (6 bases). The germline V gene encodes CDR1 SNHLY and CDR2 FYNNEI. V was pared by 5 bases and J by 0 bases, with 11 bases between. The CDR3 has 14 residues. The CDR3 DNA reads TGTGCCAGCAGTTACAGGGTACACTCCTACGAGCAGTACTTC. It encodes CASSYRVHSYEQYF.

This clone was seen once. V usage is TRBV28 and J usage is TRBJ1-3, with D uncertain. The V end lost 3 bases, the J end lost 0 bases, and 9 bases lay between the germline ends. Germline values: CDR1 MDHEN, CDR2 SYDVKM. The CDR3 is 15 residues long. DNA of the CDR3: TGTGCCAGCAGTTTTGGCCGATCCTCTGGAAACACCATATATTTT. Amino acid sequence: CASSFGRSSGNTIYF. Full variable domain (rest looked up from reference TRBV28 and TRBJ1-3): DVKVTQSSRYLVKRTGEKVFLECVQDMDHENMFWYRQDPGLGLRLIYFSYDVKMKEKGDIPEGYSVSREKKERFSLILESASTNQTSMYLCASSFGRSSGNTIYFGEGSWLTVV.

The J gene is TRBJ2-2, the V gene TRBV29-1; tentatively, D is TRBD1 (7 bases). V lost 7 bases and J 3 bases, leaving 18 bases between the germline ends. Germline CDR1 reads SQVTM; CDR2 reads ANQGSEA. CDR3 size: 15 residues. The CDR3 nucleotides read TGCAGCGGTCAGACAGGGACTCTGCACACCGGGGAGCTGTTTTTT. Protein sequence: CSGQTGTLHTGELFF.

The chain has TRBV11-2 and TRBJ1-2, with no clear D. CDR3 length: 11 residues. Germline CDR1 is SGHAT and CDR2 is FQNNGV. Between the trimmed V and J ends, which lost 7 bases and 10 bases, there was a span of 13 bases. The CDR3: CASTNGWDYTF. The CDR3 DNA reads TGTGCCAGCACTAACGGTTGGGACTACACCTTC.